A single sample is the source of the 9 T cell receptor beta chains below, sequenced in a study of OX40 agonist ivuxolimab in advanced cancers. Preparation of the library involved the immunoSEQ multiplex PCR assay. TCRdb took over this immuneACCESS table, retaining in-frame rearrangements with V and J assigned. Such tables are incomplete; in checked studies, under half of the missing clones stem from an unresolved V gene, and the remainder is unexplained. The sample table holds about 38,000 clones, of which 82% were seen once. The leading ten clones occupy roughly 7.1% of the sample. The sample consisted of CD4+ or CD8+ T cells sorted from blood, taken in a trial of the OX40 agonist ivuxolimab. Every receptor here comes from an adult with an advanced solid tumor such as melanoma, head and neck, liver or kidney cancer.

V is TRBV9 and J is TRBJ2-4; D is ambiguous. Trimming took 4 bases from V and 8 from J, leaving 13 bases between them. This CDR3 is 13 amino acids long. Germline CDR1 is SGDLS and CDR2 is YYNGEE. CDR3 region: CASSPSGEDIQYF. In DNA, the CDR3 is TGTGCCAGCAGCCCCTCCGGCGAGGACATTCAGTACTTC.

This clone was seen only a few times. The rearrangement links TRBV7-8 to TRBJ1-1, with D uncertain. Trimming stripped 1 base from V and 3 bases from J, with 15 bases between. The CDR3 length is 16 residues. Germline V gives CDR1 SGHVS, CDR2 FQNEAQ. CDR3 loop: CASSLVWGGLHTEAFF. CDR3 in DNA: TGTGCCAGCAGCTTAGTCTGGGGTGGGCTTCACACTGAAGCTTTCTTT.

This chain uses TRBV2 with TRBJ2-3; TRBD2 matches 10 bases. Trimming at V came to 7 bases and at J to 4 bases, leaving 11 bases not matched to a gene. Germline lookup yields CDR1 SNHLY and CDR2 FYNNEI. CDR3 length: 16 amino acids. Here the CDR3 reads CASNRAVAGGPDTQYF. The DNA of the CDR3 is TGTGCCAGCAATCGGGCGGTAGCGGGAGGACCAGATACGCAGTATTTT.

The chain's CDR3 is CASSHMGTHSYNEQFF. In DNA, the CDR3 is TGTGCCAGCAGCCACATGGGGACACACTCCTACAATGAGCAGTTCTTC. The chain uses TRBV5-4 and TRBJ2-1; D possibly corresponds to TRBD1 (6 bases). Germline-derived CDR1 and CDR2 are SGHNT and YYREEE (reference sequence). There are 16 residues in the CDR3. V gave up 4 bases and J gave up 0 bases, with 14 bases separating them. Supplemented by reference TRBV5-4 and TRBJ2-1, the full variable domain reads ETGVTQSPTHLIKTRGQQVTLRCSSQSGHNTVSWYQQALGQGPQFIFQYYREEENGRGNFPPRFSGLQFPNYSSELNVNALELDDSALYLCASSHMGTHSYNEQFFGPGTRLTVL.

This chain connects TRBV5-1 to TRBJ2-1; TRBD1 is a possible D gene (6 bases). Germline loops: CDR1 SGHRS, CDR2 YFSETQ. Trimming took off 0 bases at V and 8 bases at J, with 15 bases between the two ends. The CDR3 is 15 amino acids. The CDR3 coding sequence is TGCGCCAGCAGCTTGGTACAGGGTAATAGGGATGAGCAGTTCTTC. Amino acid sequence: CASSLVQGNRDEQFF. The full variable domain, with the rest looked up from reference TRBV5-1 and TRBJ2-1, is KAGVTQTPRYLIKTRGQQVTLSCSPISGHRSVSWYQQTPGQGLQFLFEYFSETQRNKGNFPGRFSGRQFSNSRSEMNVSTLELGDSALYLCASSLVQGNRDEQFFGPGTRLTVL.

This chain links TRBV19 with TRBJ2-5; D could derive from TRBD1 or TRBD2 (6 bases each). Trimming removed 5 bases at V and 4 bases at J, with 11 bases between. This CDR3 is 13 amino acids long. Germline lookup yields CDR1 LNHDA and CDR2 SQIVND (reference sequence). CDR3 in DNA: TGTGCCAGTAGTCTAGGGGGAGGAGAGACCCAGTACTTC. Its protein is CASSLGGGETQYF.

The chain links TRBV5-4 to TRBJ1-1, with 9 positions matching TRBD1. The CDR3 is 14 amino acids. V dropped 3 bases and J dropped 3; count of bases not matched to a gene: 3. CDR1 is SGHNT, CDR2 YYREEE, per germline (reference sequence). The CDR3 DNA follows: TGTGCCAGCAGCTCACAGGGGGCCGACACTGAAGCTTTCTTT. This codes for CASSSQGADTEAFF.

The rearrangement joins TRBV15 to TRBJ2-3, with a weak D call TRBD1 (6 bases). The CDR3 sequence is 17 residues long. The germline V gene has CDR1 LNHNV and CDR2 YYDKDF (reference sequence). The ends were cut back, 1 base at V and 2 bases at J, with 16 bases in the middle. CDR3 DNA: TGTGCCACCAGCAGAGGAGACCTCAGGGGCTACACAGATACGCAGTATTTT. Translated, it gives CATSRGDLRGYTDTQYF.

The chain carries TRBV7-2 and TRBJ2-7, with 7 bases matching TRBD2. The junction had 9 bases not matched to a gene; V was cut back by 7 bases and J by 0 bases. The germline V gene encodes CDR1 SGHTA and CDR2 FQGNSA. The CDR3 runs to 15 residues. The CDR3 DNA reads as TGTGCCAGCACCAGGGTGGGAGGGGACTCCTACGAGCAGTACTTC. Its protein is CASTRVGGDSYEQYF.